A selection of T cell receptor beta chains follows, all from one sample in a study of blood T cell repertoires in COVID-19. Using immunoSEQ multiplex PCR, the repertoire was profiled, and TCRdb retains in-frame clones only, with some absent. The data contain approximately 45,000 clones, approximately 85% of them singletons. The sample comprised peripheral blood. The receptors stem from a human donor in a cohort sampled during active COVID-19. The CDR3 runs from the conserved cysteine through the conserved F or W.

>TRBJ1-2|TRBV18
CASSPSVGQAESYTF
>TRBJ2-7|TRBV2
CASLDRGLWEQYF
>TRBJ1-2|TRBV19
CASSIEGAGNYGYTF
>TRBJ2-3|TRBV27
CASMGGNADTQYF
>TRBJ1-3|TRBV7-2
CASSPSDRTGNTIYF
>TRBJ2-1|TRBV6-2/TRBV6-3
CASSRTSGSYEQFF
>TRBJ2-1|TRBV6-2/TRBV6-3
CASSYSPTSGIYNEQFF
>TRBJ1-3|TRBV27
CASSPTPVDRAGNTIYF
>TRBJ1-2|TRBV2
CASSDRATINYGYTF
>TRBJ1-3|TRBV6-5
CASSHQGARGNTIYF
>TRBJ1-6|TRBV7-9
CASSLAGTGLSPLHF
>TRBJ2-3|TRBV11-2
CASSSGDWANNTQYF
>TRBJ2-5|TRBV24-1
CATSDSSGTGVIETQYF
>TRBJ1-4|TRBV7-9
CASSRRTGPNEKLFF